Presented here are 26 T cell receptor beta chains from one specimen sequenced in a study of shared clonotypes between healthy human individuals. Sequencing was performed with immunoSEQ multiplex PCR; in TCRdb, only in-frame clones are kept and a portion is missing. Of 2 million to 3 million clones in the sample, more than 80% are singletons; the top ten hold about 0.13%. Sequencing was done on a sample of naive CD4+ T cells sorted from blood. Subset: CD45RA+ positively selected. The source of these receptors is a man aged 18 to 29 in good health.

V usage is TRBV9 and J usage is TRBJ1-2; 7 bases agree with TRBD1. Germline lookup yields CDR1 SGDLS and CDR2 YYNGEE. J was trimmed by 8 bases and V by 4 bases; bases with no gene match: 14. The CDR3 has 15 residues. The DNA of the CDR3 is TGTGCCAGCAGCCCCACGGCCCAGGGGGAGAGCGGCTACACCTTC. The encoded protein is CASSPTAQGESGYTF.

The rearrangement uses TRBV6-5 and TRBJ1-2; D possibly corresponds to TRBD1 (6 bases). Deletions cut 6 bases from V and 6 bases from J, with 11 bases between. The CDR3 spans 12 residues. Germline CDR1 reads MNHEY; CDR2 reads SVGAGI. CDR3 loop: CASRGGLDGYTF. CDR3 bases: TGTGCCAGCAGAGGGGGTTTGGATGGCTACACCTTC.

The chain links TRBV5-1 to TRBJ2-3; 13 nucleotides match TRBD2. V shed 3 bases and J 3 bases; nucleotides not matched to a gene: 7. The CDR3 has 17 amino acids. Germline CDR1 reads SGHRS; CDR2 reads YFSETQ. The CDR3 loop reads CASSSGGTSGVTDTQYF. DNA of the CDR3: TGCGCCAGCAGCTCAGGCGGGACTAGCGGGGTTACAGATACGCAGTATTTT.

The CDR3: CASSLIQGATGELFF. CDR3 nucleotides: TGTGCCAGCAGCTTGATTCAGGGGGCGACCGGGGAGCTGTTTTTT. This chain links TRBV5-5 with TRBJ2-2, with 8 positions matching TRBD1. V gave up 1 base and J gave up 5 bases; unmatched junction bases: 4. Germline assignment: CDR1 SGHKS and CDR2 YYEKEE (reference sequence). The CDR3 covers 15 residues. Full variable domain (missing parts from reference TRBV5-5 and TRBJ2-2): DAGVTQSPTHLIKTRGQQVTLRCSPISGHKSVSWYQQVLGQGPQFIFQYYEKEERGRGNFPDRFSARQFPNYSSELNVNALLLGDSALYLCASSLIQGATGELFFGEGSRLTVL.

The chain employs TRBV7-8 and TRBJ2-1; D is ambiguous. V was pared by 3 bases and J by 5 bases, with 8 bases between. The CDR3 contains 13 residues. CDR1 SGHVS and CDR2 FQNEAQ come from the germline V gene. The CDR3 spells CASSFTPHNEQFF. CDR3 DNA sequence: TGTGCCAGCAGCTTTACACCGCACAATGAGCAGTTCTTC. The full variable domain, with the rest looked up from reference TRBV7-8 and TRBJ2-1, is GAGVSQSPRYKVAKRGQDVALRCDPISGHVSLFWYQQALGQGPEFLTYFQNEAQLDKSGLPSDRFFAERPEGSVSTLKIQRTQQEDSAVYLCASSFTPHNEQFFGPGTRLTVL.

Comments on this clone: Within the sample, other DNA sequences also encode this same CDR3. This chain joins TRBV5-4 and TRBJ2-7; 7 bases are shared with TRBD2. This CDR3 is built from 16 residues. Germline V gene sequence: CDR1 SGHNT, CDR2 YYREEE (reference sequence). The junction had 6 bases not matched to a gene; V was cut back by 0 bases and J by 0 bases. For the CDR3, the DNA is TGTGCCAGCAGCTTGGGTGGGGGGGTCTCCTCCTACGAGCAGTACTTC. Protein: CASSLGGGVSSYEQYF.

The CDR3 bases are TGTGCCAGCAGCTTAGCGGGGGCAGGGGGCCGCTATGGCTACACCTTC. Protein product: CASSLAGAGGRYGYTF. V usage is TRBV7-9 and J usage is TRBJ1-2; 8 bases agree with TRBD1. Per germline, CDR1 SEHNR and CDR2 FQNEAQ (reference sequence). Germline trimming cut 0 bases from V and 4 bases from J; bases unmatched to any gene: 7. This CDR3 is built from 16 residues.

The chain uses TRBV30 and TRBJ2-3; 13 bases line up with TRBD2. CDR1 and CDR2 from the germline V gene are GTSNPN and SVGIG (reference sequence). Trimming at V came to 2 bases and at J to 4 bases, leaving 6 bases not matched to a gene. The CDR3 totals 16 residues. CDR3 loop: CAWSPGLAGRADTQYF. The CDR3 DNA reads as TGTGCCTGGAGTCCGGGACTAGCGGGGAGGGCAGATACGCAGTATTTT.

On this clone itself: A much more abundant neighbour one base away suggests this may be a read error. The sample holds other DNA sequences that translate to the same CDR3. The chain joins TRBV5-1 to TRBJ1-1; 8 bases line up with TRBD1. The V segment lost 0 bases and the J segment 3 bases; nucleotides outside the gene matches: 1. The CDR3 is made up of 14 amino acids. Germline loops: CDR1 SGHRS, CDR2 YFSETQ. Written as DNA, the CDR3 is TGCGCCAGCAGCTTGGGACAGGGGCACACTGAAGCTTTCTTT. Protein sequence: CASSLGQGHTEAFF.

CDR3: CACQDRTLNTGELFF. In DNA form, the CDR3 reads TGTGCCTGTCAGGACAGGACGCTAAACACCGGGGAGCTGTTTTTT. The chain combines TRBV25-1 with TRBJ2-2; 7 nucleotides agree with TRBD1. The CDR3 sequence is 15 residues long. CDR1 is MGHDK, CDR2 SYGVNS, per germline. Unmatched junction bases numbered 11, after V lost 11 bases and J lost 2 bases. Filled out from reference TRBV25-1 and TRBJ2-2, the complete variable domain reads EADIYQTPRYLVIGTGKKITLECSQTMGHDKMYWYQQDPGMELHLIHYSYGVNSTEKGDLSSESTVSRIRTEHFPLTLESARPSHTSQYLCACQDRTLNTGELFFGEGSRLTVL.

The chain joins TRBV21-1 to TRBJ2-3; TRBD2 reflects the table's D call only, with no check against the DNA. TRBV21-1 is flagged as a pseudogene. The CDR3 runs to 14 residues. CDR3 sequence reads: CASSKGAFTDTQYF. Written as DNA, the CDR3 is TGTGCCAGCAGCAAAGGCGCCTTCACAGATACGCAGTATTTT.

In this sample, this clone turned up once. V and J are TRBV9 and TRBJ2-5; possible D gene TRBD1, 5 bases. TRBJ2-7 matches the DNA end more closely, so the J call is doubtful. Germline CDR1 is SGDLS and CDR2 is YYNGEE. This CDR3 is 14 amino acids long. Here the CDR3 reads CASSVDDRPYEQYF. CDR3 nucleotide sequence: TGTGCCAGCAGCGTAGACGACAGACCCTACGAGCAGTACTTC.

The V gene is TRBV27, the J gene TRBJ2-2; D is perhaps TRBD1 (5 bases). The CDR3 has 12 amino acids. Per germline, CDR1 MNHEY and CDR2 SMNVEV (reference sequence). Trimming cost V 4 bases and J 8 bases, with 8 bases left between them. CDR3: CASSSRVGELFF. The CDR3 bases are TGTGCCAGCAGTTCCAGGGTTGGGGAGCTGTTTTTT.

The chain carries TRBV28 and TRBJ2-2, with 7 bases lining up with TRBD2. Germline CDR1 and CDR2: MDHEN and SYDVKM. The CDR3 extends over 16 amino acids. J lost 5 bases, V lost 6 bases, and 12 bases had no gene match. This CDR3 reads CASRIPSGSSTGELFF. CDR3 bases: TGTGCCAGCAGGATACCTAGCGGTAGCAGTACCGGGGAGCTGTTTTTT.

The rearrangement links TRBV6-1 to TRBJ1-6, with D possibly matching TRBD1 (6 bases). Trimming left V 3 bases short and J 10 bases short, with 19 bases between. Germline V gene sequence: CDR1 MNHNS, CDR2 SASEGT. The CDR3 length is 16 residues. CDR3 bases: TGTGCCAGCAGTGACCACAGGATCCCCCAGGGGTCACCCCTCCACTTT. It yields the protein CASSDHRIPQGSPLHF.

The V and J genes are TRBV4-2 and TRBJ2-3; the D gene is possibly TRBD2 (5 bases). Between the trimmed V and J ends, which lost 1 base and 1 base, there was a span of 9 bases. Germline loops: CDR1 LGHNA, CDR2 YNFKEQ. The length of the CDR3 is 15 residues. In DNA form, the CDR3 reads TGTGCCAGCAGCCAAGTCACCGGGGGCACAGATACGCAGTATTTT. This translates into CASSQVTGGTDTQYF.

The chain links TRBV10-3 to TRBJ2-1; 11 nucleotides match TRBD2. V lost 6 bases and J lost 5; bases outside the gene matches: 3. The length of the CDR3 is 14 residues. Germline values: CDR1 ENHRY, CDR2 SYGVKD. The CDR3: CAIRATSGDNEQFF. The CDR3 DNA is TGTGCCATCAGAGCGACTAGCGGGGACAATGAGCAGTTCTTC.

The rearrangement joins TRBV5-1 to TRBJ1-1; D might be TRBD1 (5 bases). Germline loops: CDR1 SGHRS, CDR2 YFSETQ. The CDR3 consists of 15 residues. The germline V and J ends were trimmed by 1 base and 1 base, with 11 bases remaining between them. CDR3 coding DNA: TGCGCCAGCAGCTTGAGTGGGACGAGGAACACTGAAGCTTTCTTT. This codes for CASSLSGTRNTEAFF.

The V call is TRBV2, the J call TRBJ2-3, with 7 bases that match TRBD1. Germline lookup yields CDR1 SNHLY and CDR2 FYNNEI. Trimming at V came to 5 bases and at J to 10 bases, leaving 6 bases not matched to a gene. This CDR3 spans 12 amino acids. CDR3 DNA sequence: TGTGCCAGCAGTTCAGACAGGGTAGCGCAGTATTTT. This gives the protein CASSSDRVAQYF.

CDR3 loop: CASSFSPETFGTLNNEQFF. CDR3 in DNA: TGCGCCAGCAGCTTTTCCCCCGAAACCTTCGGGACACTAAACAATGAGCAGTTCTTC. The chain uses TRBV5-1 and TRBJ2-1; possible D gene TRBD1, 6 bases. The CDR3 totals 19 residues. Trimming took off 2 bases at V and 5 bases at J, with 26 bases between the two ends. Germline loops: CDR1 SGHRS, CDR2 YFSETQ.

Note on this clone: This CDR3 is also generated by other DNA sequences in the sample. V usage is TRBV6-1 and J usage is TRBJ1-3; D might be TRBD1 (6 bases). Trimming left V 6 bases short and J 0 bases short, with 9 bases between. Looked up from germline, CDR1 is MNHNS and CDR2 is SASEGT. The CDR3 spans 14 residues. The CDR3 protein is CASSDRPSGNTIYF. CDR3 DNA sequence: TGTGCCAGCAGCGACAGGCCCTCTGGAAACACCATATATTTT.

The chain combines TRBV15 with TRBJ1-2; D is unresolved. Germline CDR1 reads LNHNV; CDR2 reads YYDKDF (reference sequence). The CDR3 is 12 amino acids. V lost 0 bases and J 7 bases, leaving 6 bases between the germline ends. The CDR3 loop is CATSRERAGYTF. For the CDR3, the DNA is TGTGCCACCAGCAGAGAGAGGGCTGGCTACACCTTC.

The CDR3 bases are TGTGCCAGCAGCCCGGAGACCTTTAGTATTCGTGAGCAGTTCTTC. It specifies CASSPETFSIREQFF. The genes are TRBV7-2 and TRBJ2-1; D gene ambiguous. V lost 5 bases and J 9 bases, leaving 20 bases between the germline ends. Germline V gene lookup returns CDR1 SGHTA and CDR2 FQGNSA. The CDR3 covers 15 residues.

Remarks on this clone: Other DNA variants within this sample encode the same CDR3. CDR3 sequence reads: CASSLSRLEQYF. The DNA of the CDR3 is TGTGCCAGCAGCTTATCTCGGCTCGAGCAGTACTTC. The rearrangement uses TRBV7-2 and TRBJ2-7; D gene unclear. The CDR3 consists of 12 residues. Germline assignment: CDR1 SGHTA and CDR2 FQGNSA. V was shortened by 2 bases and J by 6 bases, with 8 bases between the two germline ends.

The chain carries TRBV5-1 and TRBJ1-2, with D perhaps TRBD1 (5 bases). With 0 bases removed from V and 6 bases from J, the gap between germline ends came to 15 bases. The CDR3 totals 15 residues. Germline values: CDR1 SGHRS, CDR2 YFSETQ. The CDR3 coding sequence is TGCGCCAGCAGCTTGGCCCAGTTAGAAGGGGATGGCTACACCTTC. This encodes CASSLAQLEGDGYTF.

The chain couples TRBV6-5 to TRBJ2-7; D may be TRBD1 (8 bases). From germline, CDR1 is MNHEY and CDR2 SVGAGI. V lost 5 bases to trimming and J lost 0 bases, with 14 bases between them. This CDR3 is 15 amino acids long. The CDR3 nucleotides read TGTGCCAGCAGTAGCGGGACAGGAATCTCCTACGAGCAGTACTTC. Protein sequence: CASSSGTGISYEQYF.